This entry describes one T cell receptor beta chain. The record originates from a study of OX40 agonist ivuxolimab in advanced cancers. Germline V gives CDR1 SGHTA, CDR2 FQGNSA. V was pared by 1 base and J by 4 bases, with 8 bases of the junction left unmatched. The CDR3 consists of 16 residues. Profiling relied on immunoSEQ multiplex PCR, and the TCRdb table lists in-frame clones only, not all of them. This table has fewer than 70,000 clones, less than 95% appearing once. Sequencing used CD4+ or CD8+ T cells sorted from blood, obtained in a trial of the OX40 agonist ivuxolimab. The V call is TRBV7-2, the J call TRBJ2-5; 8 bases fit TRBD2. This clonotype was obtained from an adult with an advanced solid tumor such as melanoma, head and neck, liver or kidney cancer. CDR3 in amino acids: CASSLGSGGKRETQYF. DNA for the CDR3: TGTGCCAGCAGCTTAGGGTCGGGAGGGAAGAGAGAGACCCAGTACTTC.